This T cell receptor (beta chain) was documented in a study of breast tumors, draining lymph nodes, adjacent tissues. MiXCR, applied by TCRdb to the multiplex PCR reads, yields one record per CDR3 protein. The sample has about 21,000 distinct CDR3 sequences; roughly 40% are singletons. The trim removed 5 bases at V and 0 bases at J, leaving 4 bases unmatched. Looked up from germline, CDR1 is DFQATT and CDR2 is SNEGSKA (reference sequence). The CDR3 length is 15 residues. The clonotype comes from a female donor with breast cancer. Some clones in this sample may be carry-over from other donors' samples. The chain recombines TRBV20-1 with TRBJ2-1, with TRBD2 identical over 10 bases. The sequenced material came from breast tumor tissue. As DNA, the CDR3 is TGCAGTGCTGGGACTAGCGCTAGCTCCTACAATGAGCAGTTCTTC. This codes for CSAGTSASSYNEQFF.